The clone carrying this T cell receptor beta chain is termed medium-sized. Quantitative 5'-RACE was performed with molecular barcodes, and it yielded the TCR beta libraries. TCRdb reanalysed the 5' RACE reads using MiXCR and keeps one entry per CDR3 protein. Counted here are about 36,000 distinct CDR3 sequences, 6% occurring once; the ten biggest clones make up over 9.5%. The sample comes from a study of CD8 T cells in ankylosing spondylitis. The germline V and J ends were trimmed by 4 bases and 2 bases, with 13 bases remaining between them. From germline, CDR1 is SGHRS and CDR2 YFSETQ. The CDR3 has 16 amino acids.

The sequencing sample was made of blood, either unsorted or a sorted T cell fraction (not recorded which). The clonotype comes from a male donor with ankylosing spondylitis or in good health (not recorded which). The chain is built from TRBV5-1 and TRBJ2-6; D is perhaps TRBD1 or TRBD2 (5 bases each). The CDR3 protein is CASSIGTAPGANVLTF. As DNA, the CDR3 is TGCGCCAGCAGCATTGGGACCGCTCCTGGGGCCAACGTCCTGACTTTC.